The 13 T cell receptor beta chains below all came from one sample that was sequenced in a study of T cells in Graves' hyperthyroidism and ophthalmopathy. What was amplified from RNA transcripts were TCR beta CDR3 regions. First-round RT-PCR with HTBI primers amplified the TCR CDR3 region. MiXCR, run by TCRdb on the multiplex PCR reads, gives a single entry per CDR3 protein. The sample includes about 740,000 distinct CDR3 sequences, about 14% of them seen just once. Sequenced sample: blood. Receptor source: a woman aged 18-30 years with Graves' hyperthyroidism.

In its sample, this clonotype was seen many times. The genes are TRBV27 and TRBJ2-1; no reliable D call. The CDR3 contains 13 residues. The V end lost 6 bases, the J end lost 5 bases, and 11 bases lay between the germline ends. Germline V gene sequence: CDR1 MNHEY, CDR2 SMNVEV (reference sequence). The CDR3 protein is CASSLAGHNEQFF. In DNA form, the CDR3 reads TGTGCCAGCAGCTTGGCAGGACACAATGAGCAGTTCTTC.

This clonotype was observed a few times. The chain is built from TRBV20-1 and TRBJ2-5; 12 bases are shared with TRBD2. The J segment lost 3 bases and the V segment lost 2 bases, leaving 19 bases of the junction unmatched. The germline CDR1 and CDR2 sequences are DFQATT and SNEGSKA (reference sequence). The CDR3 is 20 amino acids. CDR3 coding DNA: TGCAGTGCTAGAATTGGACTAGCGGGAAGGGAGGGGGTGGCAAAAGAGACCCAGTACTTC. This translates into CSARIGLAGREGVAKETQYF.

The chain couples TRBV27 to TRBJ2-7, with TRBD1 as a possible D gene (6 bases). The CDR3 sequence is 14 residues long. CDR1 MNHEY and CDR2 SMNVEV come from the germline V gene (reference sequence). Trimming shortened V by 4 bases and J by 2 bases, and 12 bases separated the two germline ends. The CDR3 sequence: CASSSPTGTYEQYF. The CDR3 DNA sequence: TGTGCCAGCAGTTCCCCGACAGGCACCTACGAGCAGTACTTC.

Ten or more counts support this clonotype. The CDR3: CASSVGTRGAEQYF. The CDR3 DNA sequence: TGTGCCAGCAGCGTCGGGACGAGAGGGGCCGAGCAGTACTTC. The chain employs TRBV9 and TRBJ2-7; D tentatively fits TRBD1 or TRBD2 (5 bases each). Germline loops: CDR1 SGDLS, CDR2 YYNGEE. Trimming cost V 2 bases and J 6 bases, with 15 bases left between them. The CDR3 loop spans 14 amino acids.

This clonotype was observed a handful of times. The rearrangement joins TRBV20-1 to TRBJ1-6; a weak D match, TRBD1 (6 bases). From germline, CDR1 is DFQATT and CDR2 SNEGSKA (reference sequence). The CDR3 has 12 residues. Trimming took off 5 bases at V and 12 bases at J, with 14 bases between the two ends. CDR3 nucleotides: TGCAGTGCTTCGACAGGCGACGGACCCCTCCACTTT. This sequence encodes CSASTGDGPLHF.

This clonotype was recorded many times. The chain combines TRBV20-1 with TRBJ2-7; D uncertain. This CDR3 is built from 15 residues. V lost 3 bases to trimming and J lost 4 bases, with 19 bases between them. CDR1 and CDR2 (germline): DFQATT, SNEGSKA (reference sequence). The CDR3 nucleotides are TGCAGTGCTAGTGATCGGGTTTCCGCTTCATACGAGCAGTACTTC. Amino acids: CSASDRVSASYEQYF.

Many counts were recorded for this clonotype. The chain carries TRBV5-4 and TRBJ1-1; no definite D call. There are 14 residues in the CDR3. Germline CDR1 reads SGHNT; CDR2 reads YYREEE (reference sequence). V was pared by 0 bases and J by 2 bases, with 8 bases between. This CDR3 is CASSLAAKNTEAFF. Written as DNA, the CDR3 is TGTGCCAGCAGCTTGGCGGCTAAAAACACTGAAGCTTTCTTT.

This clonotype occurred a few times. The J gene is TRBJ2-7, the V gene TRBV15; 8 bases are shared with TRBD1. V lost 6 bases to trimming and J lost 5 bases; unmatched junction nucleotides: 9. This CDR3 contains 14 residues. Germline CDR1 reads LNHNV; CDR2 reads YYDKDF (reference sequence). CDR3 DNA sequence: TGTGCCACCAGTCCGGACAGGGTAGAAAACGAGCAGTACTTC. Residues: CATSPDRVENEQYF.

V usage is TRBV19 and J usage is TRBJ1-2; possibly TRBD1 for D (5 bases). Germline V gene lookup returns CDR1 LNHDA and CDR2 SQIVND (reference sequence). V was shortened by 4 bases and J by 4 bases, with 16 bases between the two germline ends. The CDR3 has 15 residues. CDR3 in amino acids: CASSRGITGFYGYTF. The CDR3, as DNA: TGTGCCAGTAGTAGGGGGATTACAGGCTTCTATGGCTACACCTTC.

The genes are TRBV30 and TRBJ2-3; the D is unclear. Germline CDR1 and CDR2: GTSNPN and SVGIG (reference sequence). There are 13 residues in the CDR3. Trimming stripped 1 base from V and 0 bases from J, with 5 bases between. The CDR3 protein is CAWSGPSTDTQYF. Here the CDR3 DNA reads TGTGCCTGGAGTGGACCGAGCACAGATACGCAGTATTTT.

The CDR3, as DNA: TGCAGCGTTGAAGTCTATCCACCCACGGCTGGGGCCAACGTCCTGACTTTC. Translation gives CSVEVYPPTAGANVLTF. This sequence joins TRBV29-1 and TRBJ2-6; D remains unclear. This CDR3 comprises 17 residues. The germline V gene has CDR1 SQVTM and CDR2 ANQGSEA. Deletions cut 1 base from V and 2 bases from J, with 15 bases between.

The table lists this clonotype with a few counts. The V call is TRBV13, the J call TRBJ2-3; TRBD1 agrees at 9 bases. The length of the CDR3 is 15 residues. Losses at the gene ends were 7 bases for V and 3 bases for J; bases not matched to a gene: 8. CDR1 PRHDT and CDR2 FYEKMQ come from the germline V gene (reference sequence). CDR3 sequence: CASKLGTGKTDTQYF. CDR3 sequence (DNA): TGTGCCAGCAAGCTGGGGACAGGGAAAACAGATACGCAGTATTTT.

This clonotype was counted many times. V gene TRBV30 combines with J gene TRBJ1-2, with TRBD1 as a possible D gene (5 bases). This CDR3 has 13 residues. Germline V lookup: CDR1 GTSNPN, CDR2 SVGIG (reference sequence). V dropped 4 bases and J dropped 6 bases, with 15 bases sitting between them. CDR3: CAWKGPRKDGYTF. The CDR3 DNA follows: TGTGCCTGGAAGGGACCGCGGAAGGATGGCTACACCTTC.